This T cell receptor beta chain was sequenced during a study of tumor-infiltrating lymphocytes in primary liver carcinoma. The wider study: The neoplasms were of stage T1-T3 N0M0, with dimensions of roughly 4.2 to 10 cm across. Sequenced samples came back with roughly 3.65 to 7.5 million productive TCRbeta reads, and the counts looked alike across tissue types.

The investigators made TCR beta cDNA from around 530 ng total RNA, using a constant-region primer. Slightly modified ARM-PCR served as the procedure for the TCR beta libraries. These libraries came from three rounds of nested multiplex PCR. The two initial PCR rounds, about 9 cycles each, used TRBV1-TRBV30 forward and C-beta reverse primers. A single record per CDR3 protein comes from TCRdb applying MiXCR to the multiplex PCR reads. This sample has 320,000 or so distinct CDR3 sequences; 60% to 80% occur once, and the top ten carry roughly 10%. RNA isolated from unsorted whole blood supplied the blood RNA, with germline DNA also extracted. Enrolled patients were chronically infected with HBV and treatment-naive. The CDR3 is made up of 15 amino acids. Germline lookup yields CDR1 MDHEN and CDR2 SYDVKM. As concerns this clonotype: The germline gene is not matched at one end of the junction; a read error may be the cause.

The receptor was derived from a man in his forties with primary liver carcinoma and hepatitis B virus infection. The material sequenced was peripheral blood. The V call is TRBV28, the J call TRBJ2-2, with 7 bases identical to TRBD2. Written as DNA, the CDR3 is TGTGTCAGCAGTTTGGCTCTCGGGGGGATCGGGGAGCTGTTTTTT. As protein: CVSSLALGGIGELFF.